This TCR beta chain was identified during a study of cytomegalovirus exposure and HLA in healthy donors. Study at large: Earlier, 95 million to 140 million unique TCR beta sequences were recovered from approximately 200 million T cells by an analysis. Study-wide findings and caveats: Most observed TCR sequences were rare, whereas some public TCRs were detected in many donors. Presence/absence analyses treated sequencing depth as roughly uniform across donors.

The germline gives CDR1 GTSNPN, CDR2 SVGIG (reference sequence). This CDR3 contains 17 residues. V gave up 3 bases and J gave up 0 bases; unmatched junction bases: 7. As concerns this clone: Its antigen is undetermined.

The PCR made use of 60 Vbeta and 13 Jbeta primers. The data were produced by immunoSEQ multiplex PCR, yet TCRdb's version contains in-frame clones alone and is incomplete. The data show 150,000 or so clones, roughly four fifths seen once. Sequencing was done on a sample of PBMCs. The sequence came from a man aged 30 to 45 in good health and CMV-seronegative. The V call is TRBV30, the J call TRBJ2-3; TRBD2 agrees at 12 bases. CDR3 sequence (DNA): TGTGCCTGGAGCCTGACTAGCGGGGGAACTAGCACAGATACGCAGTATTTT. It translates to CAWSLTSGGTSTDTQYF.